Shown below are 2 T cell receptor beta chains from a single sample sequenced in a study of T cell changes during pregnancy in multiple sclerosis. The method was immunoSEQ multiplex PCR; TCRdb's version includes in-frame clones alone and lacks a portion of them. Among 19,000 or so clones, 88% were seen once, and the ten largest hold about 12%. The sample in question was CD8+ T cells from peripheral blood mononuclear cells, obtained after pregnancy. The receptors were sampled from a female donor in good health, enrolled as a control in a pregnancy study.

This chain joins TRBV4-2 and TRBJ2-7; 8 positions match TRBD2. The CDR3 contains 15 residues. The trim removed 1 base at V and 3 bases at J, leaving 5 bases unmatched. The germline gives CDR1 LGHNA, CDR2 YNFKEQ. The CDR3 region is CASSQGSGLGYEQYF. DNA of the CDR3: TGTGCCAGCAGCCAAGGTTCGGGACTAGGCTACGAGCAGTACTTC.

The CDR3 loop is CASSFGVLDTEAFF. The CDR3 nucleotides read TGTGCCAGCAGCTTCGGGGTTTTGGACACTGAAGCTTTCTTT. The chain recombines TRBV13 with TRBJ1-1, with unresolved D. CDR3 length: 14 residues. Germline loops: CDR1 PRHDT, CDR2 FYEKMQ (reference sequence). V lost 3 bases and J lost 3, with 11 bases in between.